A single sample gave rise to the 21 T cell receptor beta chains below, sequenced in a study of T-cell reconstitution after alpha-beta-depleted transplantation in children. Unique molecular identifiers were incorporated into the prepared TCRbeta library. Using its own MiXCR run on the PCR reads, TCRdb lists one record per CDR3 protein. The table shows hundreds of thousands of distinct CDR3 sequences, with roughly 17% occurring only once. This sample comprised PBMCs from the stem cell graft donor, obtained from the stem cell graft. The receptors here all came from a human donor who donated a stem cell graft to a child with acute myeloid leukemia.

There are many counts of this clonotype. The chain joins TRBV25-1 to TRBJ2-7; the D is unclear. Germline assignment: CDR1 MGHDK and CDR2 SYGVNS. V gave up 4 bases and J gave up 3 bases, with 4 bases separating them. There are 11 residues in the CDR3. CDR3 protein: CASSALYEQYF. In DNA form, the CDR3 reads TGTGCCAGCAGTGCCCTCTACGAGCAGTACTTC.

This clonotype came up once. One base away lies a much larger clone, so this may be a sequencing read error. V gene TRBV9 combines with J gene TRBJ2-7; 8 bases fit TRBD1. CDR1 is SGDLS, CDR2 YYNGEE, per germline. The CDR3 spans 14 residues. The CDR3 sequence is CASSVTGDSYAQYF. The CDR3 DNA reads TGTGCCAGCAGCGTGACAGGGGATAGTTACGCGCAGTACTTC.

The genes are TRBV7-2 and TRBJ2-7; tentative D call: TRBD2 (5 bases). Germline V gene lookup returns CDR1 SGHTA and CDR2 FQGNSA. CDR3 length equals 15 residues. V was pared by 4 bases and J by 2 bases, with 15 bases between. CDR3 DNA sequence: TGTGCCAGCAGCTCCCGCCCGGGAACCACCTACGAGCAGTACTTC. This codes for CASSSRPGTTYEQYF.

This clonotype was counted only a few times. The rearrangement links TRBV20-1 to TRBJ2-3, with 10 positions matching TRBD2. Germline V gene sequence: CDR1 DFQATT, CDR2 SNEGSKA (reference sequence). This CDR3 spans 16 amino acids. The V segment lost 6 bases and the J segment 4 bases; nucleotides outside the gene matches: 13. CDR3 DNA sequence: TGCAGTGCGCTACTCTTAGCGGGGGGTAGTTCAGATACGCAGTATTTT. Translating it yields CSALLLAGGSSDTQYF.

The gene calls are TRBV4-3 and TRBJ2-6, with D unclear. CDR1 and CDR2 (germline): LGHNA, YSLEER. V was clipped by 4 bases and J by 0 bases, with 7 bases between them. The CDR3 spans 15 residues. CDR3 bases: TGCGCCAGCAGCCCCTGGGACTCTGGGGCCAACGTCCTGACTTTC. Protein: CASSPWDSGANVLTF.

This clonotype was detected a few times. J is TRBJ1-4 and V is TRBV5-4; no reliable D call. The CDR3 length is 16 residues. The germline gives CDR1 SGHNT, CDR2 YYREEE (reference sequence). Between the trimmed V and J ends, which lost 2 bases and 5 bases, there was a span of 16 bases. CDR3: CASSFTGGAYNEKLFF. As DNA, the CDR3 is TGTGCCAGCAGCTTTACTGGTGGAGCTTACAATGAAAAACTGTTTTTT.

In this sample, this clonotype turned up many times. The chain uses TRBV5-1 and TRBJ1-6; a weak D match, TRBD1 (5 bases). V lost 6 bases to trimming and J lost 6 bases, with 16 bases between them. Per germline, CDR1 SGHRS and CDR2 YFSETQ. This CDR3 has 15 amino acids. CDR3 in DNA: TGCGCCAGCACGCCCGGGGGAGGCCGTAATTCACCCCTCCACTTT. It is translated as CASTPGGGRNSPLHF.

CDR3 in DNA: TGTGCCAGCTCACCACCCGTAGGGTACTCCTACAATGAGCAGTTCTTC. It yields the protein CASSPPVGYSYNEQFF. The rearrangement links TRBV18 to TRBJ2-1; the D is unclear. V lost 0 bases, J lost 0 bases, and 9 bases lay in between. Germline CDR1 reads KGHSH; CDR2 reads LQKENI. The CDR3 totals 16 residues.

The CDR3, as DNA: TGCAGTGCCCGGCCCATGGCTAGCGGGGACGCTTACGAGCAGTACTTC. The encoded protein is CSARPMASGDAYEQYF. The V call is TRBV20-1, the J call TRBJ2-7; 9 bases align to TRBD2. Trimming cost V 6 bases and J 4 bases; bases outside gene matches: 16. Germline loops: CDR1 DFQATT, CDR2 SNEGSKA (reference sequence). The length of the CDR3 is 16 residues.

There are a few counts of this clonotype. The chain couples TRBV7-9 to TRBJ1-1; 7 bases map to TRBD1. The V gene's germline CDR1 is SEHNR and CDR2 FQNEAQ (reference sequence). V shed 0 bases, J shed 0 bases, and the junction held 4 bases outside the gene matches. The CDR3 runs 16 residues. As DNA, the CDR3 is TGTGCCAGCAGCTTAGCCCGGACAGGACTGAACACTGAAGCTTTCTTT. Translated, it gives CASSLARTGLNTEAFF.

V is TRBV9 and J is TRBJ2-3; TRBD2 might be the D (5 bases). Germline V gene sequence: CDR1 SGDLS, CDR2 YYNGEE. This CDR3 comprises 16 residues. V was cut by 0 bases and J by 0 bases, with 11 bases left in between. This CDR3 reads CASSVVSRGSTDTQYF. The CDR3, as DNA: TGTGCCAGCAGCGTAGTGTCACGGGGTAGCACAGATACGCAGTATTTT.

This clonotype was seen just once. V is TRBV27 and J is TRBJ1-1; D gene uncertain. The CDR3 spans 16 residues. Germline V gene lookup returns CDR1 MNHEY and CDR2 SMNVEV (reference sequence). Between the trimmed V and J ends, which lost 2 bases and 8 bases, there was a span of 21 bases. The CDR3 DNA sequence: TGTGCCAGCAGTTTAGTTGGGCAGCGTCCCTGGAGGGAAGCTTTCTTT. Translated: CASSLVGQRPWREAFF.

CDR3 amino acids: CASSLARDRGLQAFF. DNA of the CDR3: TGTGCCAGCAGCTTGGCGCGGGACAGGGGGCTTCAAGCTTTCTTT. This chain joins TRBV5-5 and TRBJ1-1; 12 nucleotides align to TRBD1. Trimming took 0 bases from V and 9 from J; bases not matched to a gene: 6. CDR3 length equals 15 residues. Germline CDR1 is SGHKS and CDR2 is YYEKEE (reference sequence).

This clonotype was counted at least ten times. The rearrangement uses TRBV10-3 and TRBJ2-7; D might be TRBD1 or TRBD2, each matching 5 bases. CDR3 length: 13 amino acids. From germline, CDR1 is ENHRY and CDR2 SYGVKD. Trimming removed 5 bases at V and 6 bases at J, with 14 bases between. The CDR3 sequence: CAISSGTHVEQYF. CDR3 coding DNA: TGTGCCATCAGTTCCGGGACCCACGTCGAGCAGTACTTC.

This clonotype was counted many times. The rearrangement links TRBV7-2 to TRBJ1-5, with a possible D match to TRBD1 (5 bases). This CDR3 is built from 14 residues. The germline V and J ends were trimmed by 0 bases and 7 bases, with 10 bases remaining between them. Germline-derived CDR1 and CDR2 are SGHTA and FQGNSA. The CDR3 nucleotides read TGTGCCAGCAGCTTAGCGCAGGGTGGCCAGCCCCAGCATTTT. This gives the protein CASSLAQGGQPQHF.

V and J are TRBV9 and TRBJ2-2; D may be TRBD1 (5 bases). The CDR3 sequence is 16 residues long. Per the germline V gene, CDR1 is SGDLS and CDR2 is YYNGEE. Trimming stripped 0 bases from V and 4 bases from J, with 13 bases between. The CDR3 DNA follows: TGTGCCAGCAGCGTAGTCTCGACAGTAATCACCGGGGAGCTGTTTTTT. Encoded protein: CASSVVSTVITGELFF. The complete variable domain, with remaining parts taken from reference TRBV9 and TRBJ2-2, reads DSGVTQTPKHLITATGQRVTLRCSPRSGDLSVYWYQQSLDQGLQFLIQYYNGEERAKGNILERFSAQQFPDLHSELNLSSLELGDSALYFCASSVVSTVITGELFFGEGSRLTVL.

The chain carries TRBV25-1 and TRBJ2-3; 10 bases fit TRBD1. With 4 bases clipped from V and 2 bases from J, the junction kept 9 bases outside the gene matches. Germline assignment: CDR1 MGHDK and CDR2 SYGVNS. The CDR3 consists of 17 residues. In nucleotides, the CDR3 is TGTGCCAGCAGTGCGTCGACGGGACAGGGGTACACAGATACGCAGTATTTT. Encoded protein: CASSASTGQGYTDTQYF.

This clonotype was counted many times. J is TRBJ2-1 and V is TRBV7-2; D is ambiguous. CDR3 length equals 15 residues. Trimming removed 5 bases from V and 9 bases from J, with 20 bases in between. Germline CDR1 reads SGHTA; CDR2 reads FQGNSA. CDR3 sequence: CASSLDPRRTSEQFF. CDR3 nucleotide sequence: TGTGCCAGCAGCCTAGACCCCCGCAGGACGAGTGAGCAGTTCTTC.

This clonotype was counted only a few times. The gene calls are TRBV7-2 and TRBJ1-5; perhaps TRBD1 as D (6 bases). Trimming removed 3 bases at V and 4 bases at J, with 13 bases between. CDR3 size: 15 residues. Germline V lookup: CDR1 SGHTA, CDR2 FQGNSA. DNA for the CDR3: TGTGCCAGCAGCTTCACAGGGCCCCAAAATCAGCCCCAGCATTTT. Residues: CASSFTGPQNQPQHF.

This clonotype was observed many times. This chain joins TRBV12-3 or TRBV12-4 and TRBJ2-3; perhaps TRBD2 as D (5 bases). This CDR3 region has 12 residues. The V end was cut by 3 bases, the J end by 10 bases, with 11 bases between. The CDR3 nucleotides read TGTGCCAGCAGTTTGCTGGGGAGTGCGCAGTATTTT. Its translation is CASSLLGSAQYF.

This clonotype was seen only a few times. The V gene is TRBV11-2, the J gene TRBJ1-2; no firm D call. The CDR3 has 15 amino acids. The germline gives CDR1 SGHAT, CDR2 FQNNGV. Trimming cost V 2 bases and J 4 bases, with 14 bases left between them. The CDR3 DNA reads as TGTGCCAGCAGCTTACGAGCGTCAACGAGCTATGGCTACACCTTC. Encoded protein: CASSLRASTSYGYTF.